This T cell receptor beta chain was found in a study of cytotoxic CD8 clonotypes in ibrutinib-treated CLL. The CDR3 contains 16 residues. The germline gives CDR1 LNHDA, CDR2 SQIVND (reference sequence). The ends were cut back, 5 bases at V and 6 bases at J, with 22 bases in the middle. Only in-frame clones appear in the TCRdb table, and some are missing; sequencing was by immunoSEQ multiplex PCR. The sample records some 130,000 clones, 80% to 90% being singletons. This clone appeared once. This TCR was recovered from a human donor with chronic lymphocytic leukemia. The chain employs TRBV19 and TRBJ1-2; weak D call: TRBD1 (5 bases). The sequencing here drew on PBMCs, taken after 24 months of ibrutinib treatment. CDR3 residues: CASSGGVRTLSDGYTF. The DNA for the CDR3 is TGTGCCAGTAGTGGGGGGGTTAGAACGTTGTCGGATGGCTACACCTTC.